This TCR beta chain was captured in a study of OX40 agonist ivuxolimab in advanced cancers. About the study: The patients received ivuxolimab by intravenous route every 2 weeks at 0.01 to 10 mg/kg. Study outcomes and limitations: At doses 0.1 to 3.0 mg/kg, CD4+ and CD8+ clones expanded.

The data were produced by immunoSEQ multiplex PCR, yet TCRdb's version contains in-frame clones alone and is incomplete. The sample yields approximately 68,000 clones, about nine tenths seen once. As for this clone: The target antigen is unknown.

The sample was CD4+ or CD8+ T cells sorted from blood, taken in a trial of the OX40 agonist ivuxolimab. This receptor was taken from an adult with an advanced solid tumor such as melanoma, head and neck, liver or kidney cancer.

This CDR3 is CASTFYNEQFF. The CDR3 bases are TGTGCCAGCACCTTCTACAATGAGCAGTTCTTC. The chain is built from TRBV28 and TRBJ2-1; D not resolved. The V end lost 7 bases, the J end lost 3 bases, and 4 bases lay between the germline ends. Germline CDR1 reads MDHEN; CDR2 reads SYDVKM. The CDR3 is 11 residues long.